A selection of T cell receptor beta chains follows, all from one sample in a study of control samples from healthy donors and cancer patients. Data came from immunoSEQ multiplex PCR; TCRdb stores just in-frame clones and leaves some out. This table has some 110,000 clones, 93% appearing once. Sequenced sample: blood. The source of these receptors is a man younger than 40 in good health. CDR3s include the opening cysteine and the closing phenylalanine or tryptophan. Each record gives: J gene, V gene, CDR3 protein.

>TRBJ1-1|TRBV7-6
CASSLGLGLTNTEAFF
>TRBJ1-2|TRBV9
CASSVDSNYGYTF
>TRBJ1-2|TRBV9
CASSVSSASRYGYTF
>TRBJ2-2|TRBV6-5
CASSIEDRDAGELFF
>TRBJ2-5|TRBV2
CASSEFGRARGETQYF
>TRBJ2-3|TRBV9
CASSPWASGGTDTQYF
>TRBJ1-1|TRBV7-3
CASSPQLQGAAWNTEAFF
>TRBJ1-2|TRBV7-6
CASSWAGEKANYGYTF
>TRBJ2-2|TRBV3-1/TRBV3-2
CASSQPGTPTGELFF
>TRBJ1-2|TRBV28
CASSLWQGVSAPTLNYGYTF
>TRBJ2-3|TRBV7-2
CASRLTDTQYF
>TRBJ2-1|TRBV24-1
CATSDFRLAGVHEQFF
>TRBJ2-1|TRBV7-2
CASSLRLSLAGNNEQFF
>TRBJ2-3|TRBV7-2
CASSPPWGDTQYF
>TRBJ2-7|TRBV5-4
CASSLAAAGLAVYEQYF
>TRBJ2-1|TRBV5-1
CASSLGTAYNEQFF
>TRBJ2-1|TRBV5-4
CASSWGTSGGSNEQFF
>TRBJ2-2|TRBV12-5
CASAHALTGLRVSNTGELFF
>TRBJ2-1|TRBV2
CASTPDSYNEQFF
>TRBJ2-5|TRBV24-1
CATSTGVEETQYF
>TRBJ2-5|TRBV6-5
CASSSHPWGLGETQYF
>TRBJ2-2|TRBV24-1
CATSDLPAGGHLNTGELFF
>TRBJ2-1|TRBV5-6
CASSIRLAAPSYNEQFF
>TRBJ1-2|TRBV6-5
CASSYVGGGNYGYTF
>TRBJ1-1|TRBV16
CASSQSGGNTEAFF
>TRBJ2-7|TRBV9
CASSGSGLGSSYEQYF
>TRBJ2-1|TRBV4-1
CASSQTSGANNEQFF
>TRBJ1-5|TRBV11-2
CASSLGGAGEGNQPQHF
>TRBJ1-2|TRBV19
CASTTRLHARSGYTF
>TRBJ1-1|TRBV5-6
CASSLVSGEAFF
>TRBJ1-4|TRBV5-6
CASSRAQGATNEKLFF
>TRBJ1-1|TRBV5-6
CASSRTVQYTEAFF
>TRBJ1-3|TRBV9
CASSAHDRLSGNTIYF
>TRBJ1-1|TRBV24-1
CATSDEGTEAFF
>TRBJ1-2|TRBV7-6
CASSLEPTGRTNYGYTF
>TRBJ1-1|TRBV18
CASSQDRATGAGTEAFF
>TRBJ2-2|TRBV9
CASSSSGGNTGELFF
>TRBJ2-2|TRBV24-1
CATSDLADRNTGELFF
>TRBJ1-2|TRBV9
CASSLSTIGQVGYTF